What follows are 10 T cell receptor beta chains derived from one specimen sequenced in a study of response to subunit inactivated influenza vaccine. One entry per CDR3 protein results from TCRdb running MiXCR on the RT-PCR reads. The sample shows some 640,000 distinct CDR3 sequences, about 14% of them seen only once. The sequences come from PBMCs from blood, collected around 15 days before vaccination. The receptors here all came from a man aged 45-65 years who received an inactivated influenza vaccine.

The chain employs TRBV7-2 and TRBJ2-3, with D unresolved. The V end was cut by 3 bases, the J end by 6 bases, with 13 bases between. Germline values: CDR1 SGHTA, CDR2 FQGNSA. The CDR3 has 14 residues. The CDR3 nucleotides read TGTGCCAGCAGCTTGAGCTATGGCTCTGATACGCAGTATTTT. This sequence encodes CASSLSYGSDTQYF.

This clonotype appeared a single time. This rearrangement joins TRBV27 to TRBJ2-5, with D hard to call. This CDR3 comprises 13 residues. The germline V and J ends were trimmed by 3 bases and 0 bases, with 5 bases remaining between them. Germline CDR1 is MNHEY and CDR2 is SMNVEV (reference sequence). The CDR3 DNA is TGTGCCAGCAGTTTCCTCGACCAAGAGACCCAGTACTTC. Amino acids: CASSFLDQETQYF.

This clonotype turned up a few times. The CDR3 DNA is TGCGCCAGCAGCTTGGCCCCAGCAGGACACCAAGCGAACACCGGGGAGCTGTTTTTT. This translates into CASSLAPAGHQANTGELFF. The V gene is TRBV5-1, the J gene TRBJ2-2; perhaps TRBD1 as D (5 bases). The CDR3 has 19 amino acids. Germline CDR1 SGHRS, CDR2 YFSETQ. Trimming pared 0 bases from V and 0 bases from J, leaving 18 bases between.

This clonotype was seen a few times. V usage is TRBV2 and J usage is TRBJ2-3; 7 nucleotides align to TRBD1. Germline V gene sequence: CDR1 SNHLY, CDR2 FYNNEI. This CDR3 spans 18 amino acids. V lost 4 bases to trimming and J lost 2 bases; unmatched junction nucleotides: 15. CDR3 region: CASSGDPVTGPYTDTQYF. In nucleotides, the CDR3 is TGTGCCAGCAGTGGGGACCCAGTGACAGGGCCTTACACAGATACGCAGTATTTT. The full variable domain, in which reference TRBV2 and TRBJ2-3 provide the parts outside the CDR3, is EPEVTQTPSHQVTQMGQEVILRCVPISNHLYFYWYRQILGQKVEFLVSFYNNEISEKSEIFDDQFSVERPDGSNFTLKIRSTKLEDSAMYFCASSGDPVTGPYTDTQYFGPGTRLTVL.

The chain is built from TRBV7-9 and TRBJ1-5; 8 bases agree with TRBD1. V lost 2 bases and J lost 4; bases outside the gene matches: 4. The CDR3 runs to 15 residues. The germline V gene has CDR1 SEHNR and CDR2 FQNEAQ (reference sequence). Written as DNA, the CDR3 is TGTGCCAGCAGCTTACAGGGGGCCGCAAATCAGCCCCAGCATTTT. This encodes CASSLQGAANQPQHF.

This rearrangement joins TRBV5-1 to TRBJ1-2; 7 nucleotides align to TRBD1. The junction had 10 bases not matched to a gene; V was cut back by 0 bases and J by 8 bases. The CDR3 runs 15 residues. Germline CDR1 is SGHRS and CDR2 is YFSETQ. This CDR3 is CASSLALRDRGGYTF. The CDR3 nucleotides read TGCGCCAGCAGCTTGGCCCTCCGGGACAGAGGGGGCTACACCTTC.

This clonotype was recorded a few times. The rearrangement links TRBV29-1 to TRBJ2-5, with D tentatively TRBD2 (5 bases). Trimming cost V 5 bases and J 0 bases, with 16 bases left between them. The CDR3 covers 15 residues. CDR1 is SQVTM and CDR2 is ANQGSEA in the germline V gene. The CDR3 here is CSVPATGWYQETQYF. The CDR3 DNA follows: TGCAGCGTTCCTGCGACGGGGTGGTACCAAGAGACCCAGTACTTC.

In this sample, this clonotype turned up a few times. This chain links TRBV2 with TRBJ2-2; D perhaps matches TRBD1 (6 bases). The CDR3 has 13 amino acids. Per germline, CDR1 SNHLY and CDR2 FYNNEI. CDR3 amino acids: CGGGRPNTGELFF. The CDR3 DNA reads TGTGGAGGGGGACGTCCGAACACCGGGGAGCTGTTTTTT.

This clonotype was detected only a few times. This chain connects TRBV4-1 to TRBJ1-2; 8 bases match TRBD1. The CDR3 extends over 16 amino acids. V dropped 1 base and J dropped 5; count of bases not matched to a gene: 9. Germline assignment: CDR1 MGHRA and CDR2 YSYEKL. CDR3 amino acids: CASSQVGGQDLYGYTF. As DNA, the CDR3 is TGCGCCAGCAGCCAAGTCGGGGGACAGGACCTATATGGCTACACCTTC.

CDR3 region: CASSPVQGRNTGELFF. DNA of the CDR3: TGTGCCAGCAGCCCAGTACAGGGTCGGAACACCGGGGAGCTGTTTTTT. This chain connects TRBV4-2 to TRBJ2-2, with D maybe TRBD1 (6 bases). This CDR3 contains 16 residues. Germline loops: CDR1 LGHNA, CDR2 YNFKEQ. The V and J ends lost 4 bases and 1 base respectively, with 13 bases between them.